Listed here are 15 T cell receptor beta chains from one sample, sequenced in a study of cytomegalovirus exposure and HLA in healthy donors. The PCR had 60 Vbeta and 13 Jbeta primers. The assay was immunoSEQ multiplex PCR, and TCRdb's table has in-frame clones only and misses some. The sample lists tens of thousands of clones, more than 60% occurring once. Sequencing was done on a sample of PBMCs. The receptors were gathered from a man in his fifties or sixties in good health and CMV-seropositive.

As for this clone: Mismatch with germline at one junction end may stem from a read error. The chain employs TRBV7-9 and TRBJ2-6; D is perhaps TRBD2 (8 bases). This CDR3 region has 18 residues. Germline V lookup: CDR1 SEHNR, CDR2 FQNEAQ (reference sequence). In DNA, the CDR3 is TGTGCCAGCACCCAGGGGGGGCTAGCGGGCTCTGGGGCCAACGGCCTGACTTTC. Residues: CASTQGGLAGSGANGLTF.

The J gene is TRBJ2-1, the V gene TRBV11-3; D gene ambiguous. CDR1 is SGHNT and CDR2 is YENEEA in the germline V gene. CDR3 size: 11 residues. Trimming shortened V by 4 bases and J by 9 bases, and 7 bases separated the two germline ends. This CDR3 is CASSSRVEQFF. The CDR3 DNA reads as TGTGCCAGCAGCTCCCGAGTTGAGCAGTTCTTC.

The chain employs TRBV6-5 and TRBJ2-3; D unclear. CDR3 length: 14 residues. CDR1 and CDR2 from the germline V gene are MNHEY and SVGAGI. V was clipped by 0 bases and J by 5 bases, with 9 bases between them. CDR3 DNA sequence: TGTGCCAGCAGTTACTCGAGTGGCGGAGATACGCAGTATTTT. It is translated as CASSYSSGGDTQYF.

The chain employs TRBV15 and TRBJ2-3; TRBD2 matches at 9 bases. This CDR3 is 17 amino acids long. CDR1 is LNHNV and CDR2 is YYDKDF in the germline V gene (reference sequence). V lost 9 bases to trimming and J lost 3 bases; unmatched junction nucleotides: 16. The CDR3 spells CATPGLAGRLVTDTQYF. In DNA form, the CDR3 reads TGTGCCACTCCTGGGCTAGCGGGAAGGTTGGTTACAGATACGCAGTATTTT. The variable domain in full, completed from reference TRBV15 and TRBJ2-3, reads DAMVIQNPRYQVTQFGKPVTLSCSQTLNHNVMYWYQQKSSQAPKLLFHYYDKDFNNEADTPDNFQSRRPNTSFCFLDIRSPGLGDTAMYLCATPGLAGRLVTDTQYFGPGTRLTVL.

The chain links TRBV30 to TRBJ2-4; TRBD2 matches 12 bases. CDR1 and CDR2 from the germline V gene are GTSNPN and SVGIG (reference sequence). This CDR3 region has 17 residues. The V segment lost 1 base and the J segment 6 bases; nucleotides outside the gene matches: 10. The CDR3 DNA is TGTGCCTGGAGTGACCCTGGACTAGCGGGAAGGGGAAACATTCAGTACTTC. Protein product: CAWSDPGLAGRGNIQYF.

The chain uses TRBV30 and TRBJ1-1, with TRBD1 matching over 9 bases. Germline CDR1 and CDR2: GTSNPN and SVGIG (reference sequence). This CDR3 is 16 amino acids long. V lost 1 base and J lost 6; bases outside the gene matches: 12. The CDR3, as DNA: TGTGCCTGGAGTGGACAGGGGGAGTGGTGGGGCGCTGAAGCTTTCTTT. Amino acid sequence: CAWSGQGEWWGAEAFF.

This clone was counted only a few times. The gene calls are TRBV7-2 and TRBJ2-4; 8 nucleotides line up with TRBD1. V dropped 2 bases and J dropped 7; count of bases not matched to a gene: 4. Germline V gene lookup returns CDR1 SGHTA and CDR2 FQGNSA. This CDR3 comprises 14 residues. The CDR3 DNA sequence: TGTGCCAGCAGCTTAAGCGACAGGGGTAACATTCAGTACTTC. Its protein product is CASSLSDRGNIQYF.

The V call is TRBV19, the J call TRBJ1-4; TRBD1 matches at 8 bases. CDR1 and CDR2 from the germline V gene are LNHDA and SQIVND (reference sequence). This CDR3 region has 15 residues. V was pared by 3 bases and J by 8 bases, with 8 bases of the junction left unmatched. DNA of the CDR3: TGTGCCAGTAGTATCCAGGGGGCATCGAAGGAAAAACTGTTTTTT. Its protein product is CASSIQGASKEKLFF.

The rearrangement uses TRBV27 and TRBJ2-3, with a possible D match to TRBD2 (6 bases). Germline CDR1 and CDR2: MNHEY and SMNVEV (reference sequence). The CDR3 is made up of 15 amino acids. V shed 8 bases and J shed 1 base, with 16 bases lying between them. The CDR3 spells CASGSGPTRTDTQYF. CDR3 nucleotides: TGTGCCAGCGGTAGCGGACCTACGCGCACAGATACGCAGTATTTT.

The CDR3 DNA follows: TGTGCCAGCAGATCGACAGGGGGCACTGAAGCTTTCTTT. Its translation: CASRSTGGTEAFF. The V and J genes are TRBV6-6 and TRBJ1-1; TRBD1 aligns across 9 bases. The germline gives CDR1 MNHNY, CDR2 SVGAGI (reference sequence). V shed 6 bases and J 4 bases; nucleotides not matched to a gene: 3. This CDR3 region has 13 residues.

The chain joins TRBV19 to TRBJ1-1, with D tentatively TRBD1 (5 bases). The germline CDR1 and CDR2 sequences are LNHDA and SQIVND (reference sequence). Trimming pared 7 bases from V and 8 bases from J, leaving 17 bases between. The CDR3 is 13 residues long. The CDR3 nucleotides read TGTGCCAGTACCACCAGGGAAGAAGCAGAAGCTTTCTTT. Its protein product is CASTTREEAEAFF. Full variable domain (remainder filled in from reference TRBV19 and TRBJ1-1): DGGITQSPKYLFRKEGQNVTLSCEQNLNHDAMYWYRQDPGQGLRLIYYSQIVNDFQKGDIAEGYSVSREKKESFPLTVTSAQKNPTAFYLCASTTREEAEAFFGQGTRLTVV.

V is TRBV7-9 and J is TRBJ1-2; D is possibly TRBD1 (5 bases). V lost 2 bases, J lost 8 bases, and 12 bases lay in between. Looked up from germline, CDR1 is SEHNR and CDR2 is FQNEAQ (reference sequence). CDR3 size: 13 residues. The CDR3 coding sequence is TGTGCCAGCAGCTTATTGGCGGGGGACGGCTACACCTTC. Translation gives CASSLLAGDGYTF. Full variable domain (rest looked up from reference TRBV7-9 and TRBJ1-2): DTGVSQNPRHKITKRGQNVTFRCDPISEHNRLYWYRQTLGQGPEFLTYFQNEAQLEKSRLLSDRFSAERPKGSFSTLEIQRTEQGDSAMYLCASSLLAGDGYTFGSGTRLTVV.

This chain connects TRBV5-4 to TRBJ2-5, with 7 bases matching TRBD1. The V gene's germline CDR1 is SGHNT and CDR2 YYREEE (reference sequence). The CDR3 sequence is 13 residues long. V gave up 4 bases and J gave up 3 bases; unmatched junction bases: 3. The DNA for the CDR3 is TGTGCCAGCAGCCGAGGACAGGAAGAGACCCAGTACTTC. It yields the protein CASSRGQEETQYF.

A word on this clone: The junction departs from the called germline gene at one end, perhaps through a read error. The chain joins TRBV7-9 to TRBJ2-2; a possible D gene is TRBD2 (6 bases). Germline V gives CDR1 SEHNR, CDR2 FQNEAQ (reference sequence). The CDR3 runs 15 residues. CDR3 bases: TGTTCCAGCAGCTTAGGGCTAGCGTACACCGGGGAGCTGTTTTTT. Amino acid sequence: CSSSLGLAYTGELFF. Combining the CDR3 with reference TRBV7-9 and TRBJ2-2 gives the whole variable domain DTGVSQNPRHKITKRGQNVTFRCDPISEHNRLYWYRQTLGQGPEFLTYFQNEAQLEKSRLLSDRFSAERPKGSFSTLEIQRTEQGDSAMYLCSSSLGLAYTGELFFGEGSRLTVL.

This sequence joins TRBV7-2 and TRBJ2-2; possibly TRBD1 for D (5 bases). Germline CDR1 SGHTA, CDR2 FQGNSA. V shed 1 base and J shed 5 bases, with 14 bases lying between them. The CDR3 runs to 16 residues. DNA for the CDR3: TGTGCCAGCAGCTTAGAGTTACGGACAAGGACCGGGGAGCTGTTTTTT. It yields the protein CASSLELRTRTGELFF. The whole variable domain, remainder taken from reference TRBV7-2 and TRBJ2-2, is GAGVSQSPSNKVTEKGKDVELRCDPISGHTALYWYRQSLGQGLEFLIYFQGNSAPDKSGLPSDRFSAERTGGSVSTLTIQRTQQEDSAVYLCASSLELRTRTGELFFGEGSRLTVL.